The T cell receptor (beta chain) described here comes from a study of shared clonotypes between healthy human individuals. With 2 bases clipped from V and 1 base from J, the junction kept 2 bases outside the gene matches. The CDR3 has 16 residues. Germline assignment: CDR1 MGHDK and CDR2 SYGVNS. TCRdb keeps only in-frame clones here, not all; method: immunoSEQ multiplex PCR. The data show roughly 2 million clones, with about 94% seen just once and more than 0.1% held by the top ten. The sequencing sample was made of naive CD4+ T cells sorted from blood. Indicated subset: CD45RA+ positively selected. The V and J genes are TRBV25-1 and TRBJ2-1; 10 bases are shared with TRBD2. The TCR originated in a man aged 18 to 30 in good health. The CDR3 is CASSENSGRSYNEQFF. CDR3 DNA: TGTGCCAGCAGTGAAAATAGCGGGAGGTCCTACAATGAGCAGTTCTTC.